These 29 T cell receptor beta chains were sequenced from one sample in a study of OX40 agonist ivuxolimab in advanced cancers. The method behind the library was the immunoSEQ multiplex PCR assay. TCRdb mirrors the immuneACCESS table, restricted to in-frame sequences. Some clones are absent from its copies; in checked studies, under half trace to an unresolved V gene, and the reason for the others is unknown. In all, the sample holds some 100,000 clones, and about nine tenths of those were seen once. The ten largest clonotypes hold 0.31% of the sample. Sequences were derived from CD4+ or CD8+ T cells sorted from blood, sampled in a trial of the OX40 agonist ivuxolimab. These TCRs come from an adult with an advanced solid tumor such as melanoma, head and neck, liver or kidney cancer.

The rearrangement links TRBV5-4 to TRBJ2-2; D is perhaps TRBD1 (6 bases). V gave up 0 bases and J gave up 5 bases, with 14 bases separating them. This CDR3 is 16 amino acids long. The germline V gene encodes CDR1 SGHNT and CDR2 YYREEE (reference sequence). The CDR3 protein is CASSLGFQGNTGELFF. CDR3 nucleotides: TGTGCCAGCAGCTTGGGTTTTCAGGGGAATACCGGGGAGCTGTTTTTT.

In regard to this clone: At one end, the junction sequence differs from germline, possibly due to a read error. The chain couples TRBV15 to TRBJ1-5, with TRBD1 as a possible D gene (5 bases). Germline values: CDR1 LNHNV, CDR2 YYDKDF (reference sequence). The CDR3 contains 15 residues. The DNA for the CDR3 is TGTGCCACCAGTAGAGATGGGGGGAACGGGAGGGCCCAGCATTTT. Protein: CATSRDGGNGRAQHF.

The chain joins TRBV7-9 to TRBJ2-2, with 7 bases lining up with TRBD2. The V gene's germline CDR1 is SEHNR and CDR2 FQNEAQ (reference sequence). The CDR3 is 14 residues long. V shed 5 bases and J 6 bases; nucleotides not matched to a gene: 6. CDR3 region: CASSPGLFAGELFF. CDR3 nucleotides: TGTGCCAGCAGCCCGGGACTATTTGCCGGGGAGCTGTTTTTT. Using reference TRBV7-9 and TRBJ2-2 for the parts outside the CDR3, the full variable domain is DTGVSQNPRHKITKRGQNVTFRCDPISEHNRLYWYRQTLGQGPEFLTYFQNEAQLEKSRLLSDRFSAERPKGSFSTLEIQRTEQGDSAMYLCASSPGLFAGELFFGEGSRLTVL.

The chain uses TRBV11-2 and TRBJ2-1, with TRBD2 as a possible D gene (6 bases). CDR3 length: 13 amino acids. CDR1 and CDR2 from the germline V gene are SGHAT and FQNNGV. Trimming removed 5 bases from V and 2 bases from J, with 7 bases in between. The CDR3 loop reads CASSLATYNEQFF. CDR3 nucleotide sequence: TGTGCCAGCAGCCTAGCGACCTACAATGAGCAGTTCTTC.

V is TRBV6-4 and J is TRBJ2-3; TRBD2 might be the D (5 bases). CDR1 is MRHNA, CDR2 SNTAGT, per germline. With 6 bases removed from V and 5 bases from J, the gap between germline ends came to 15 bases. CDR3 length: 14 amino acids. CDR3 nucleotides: TGTGCCAGCAGCCGGAACGGGAACAAAGATACGCAGTATTTT. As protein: CASSRNGNKDTQYF.

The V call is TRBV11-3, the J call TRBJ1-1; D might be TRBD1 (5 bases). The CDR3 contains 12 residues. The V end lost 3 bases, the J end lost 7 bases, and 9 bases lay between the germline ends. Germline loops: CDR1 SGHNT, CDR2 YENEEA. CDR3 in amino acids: CASSLGDSEAFF. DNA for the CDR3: TGTGCCAGCAGCTTGGGAGACAGTGAAGCTTTCTTT.

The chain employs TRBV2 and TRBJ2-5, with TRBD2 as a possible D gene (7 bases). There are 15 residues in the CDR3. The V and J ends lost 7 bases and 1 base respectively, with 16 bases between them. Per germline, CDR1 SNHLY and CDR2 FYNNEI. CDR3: CASTVRGGPQETQYF. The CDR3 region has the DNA TGTGCCAGCACCGTGAGGGGGGGCCCCCAAGAGACCCAGTACTTC.

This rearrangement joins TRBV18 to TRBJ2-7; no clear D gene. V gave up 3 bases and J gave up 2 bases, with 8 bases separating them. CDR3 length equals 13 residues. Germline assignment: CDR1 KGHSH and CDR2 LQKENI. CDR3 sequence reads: CASSPDQTYEQYF. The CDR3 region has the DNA TGTGCCAGCTCACCTGACCAAACCTACGAGCAGTACTTC.

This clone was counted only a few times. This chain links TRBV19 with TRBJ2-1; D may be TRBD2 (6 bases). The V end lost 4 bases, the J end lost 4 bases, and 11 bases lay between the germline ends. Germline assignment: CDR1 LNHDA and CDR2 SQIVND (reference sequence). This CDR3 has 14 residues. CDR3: CASSSRGLYNEQFF. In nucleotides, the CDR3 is TGTGCCAGTAGTAGCCGGGGGTTATACAATGAGCAGTTCTTC.

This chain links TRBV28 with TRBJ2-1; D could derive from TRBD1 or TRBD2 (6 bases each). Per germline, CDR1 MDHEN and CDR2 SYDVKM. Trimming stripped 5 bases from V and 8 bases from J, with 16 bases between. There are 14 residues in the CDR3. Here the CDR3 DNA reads TGTGCCAGCAGTCCCCCTAGCCGGGGGCATGAGCAGTTCTTC. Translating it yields CASSPPSRGHEQFF.

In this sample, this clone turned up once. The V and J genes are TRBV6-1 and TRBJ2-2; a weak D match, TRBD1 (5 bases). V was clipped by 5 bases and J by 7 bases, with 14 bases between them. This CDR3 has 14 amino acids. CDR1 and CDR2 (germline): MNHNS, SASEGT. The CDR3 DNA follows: TGTGCCAGCAGTACCCTCCAGGGAAACGGGGAGCTGTTTTTT. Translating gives CASSTLQGNGELFF.

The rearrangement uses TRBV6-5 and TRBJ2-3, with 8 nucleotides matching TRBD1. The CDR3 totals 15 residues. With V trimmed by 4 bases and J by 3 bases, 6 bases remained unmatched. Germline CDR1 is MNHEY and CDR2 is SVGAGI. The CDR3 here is CASSLAGGATDTQYF. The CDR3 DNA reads TGTGCCAGCAGTTTGGCAGGGGGCGCGACAGATACGCAGTATTTT.

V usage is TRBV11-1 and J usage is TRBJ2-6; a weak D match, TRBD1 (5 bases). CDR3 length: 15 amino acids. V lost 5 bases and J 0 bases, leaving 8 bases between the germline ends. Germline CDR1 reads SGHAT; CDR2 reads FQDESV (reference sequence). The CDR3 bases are TGTGCCAGCAGCCTCAGGGTCTCTGGGGCCAACGTCCTGACTTTC. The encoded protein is CASSLRVSGANVLTF.

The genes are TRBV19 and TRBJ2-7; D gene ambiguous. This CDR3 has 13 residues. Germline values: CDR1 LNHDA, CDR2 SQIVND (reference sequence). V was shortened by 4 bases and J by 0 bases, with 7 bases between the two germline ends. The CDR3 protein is CASSKAASYEQYF. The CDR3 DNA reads TGTGCCAGTAGTAAGGCGGCCTCCTACGAGCAGTACTTC. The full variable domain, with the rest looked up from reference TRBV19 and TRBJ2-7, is DGGITQSPKYLFRKEGQNVTLSCEQNLNHDAMYWYRQDPGQGLRLIYYSQIVNDFQKGDIAEGYSVSREKKESFPLTVTSAQKNPTAFYLCASSKAASYEQYFGPGTRLTVT.

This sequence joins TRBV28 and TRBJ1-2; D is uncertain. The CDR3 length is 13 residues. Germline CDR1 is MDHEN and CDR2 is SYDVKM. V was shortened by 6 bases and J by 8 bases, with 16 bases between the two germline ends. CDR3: CASRSMTVGGYTF. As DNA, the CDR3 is TGTGCCAGCAGATCAATGACGGTAGGCGGCTACACCTTC.

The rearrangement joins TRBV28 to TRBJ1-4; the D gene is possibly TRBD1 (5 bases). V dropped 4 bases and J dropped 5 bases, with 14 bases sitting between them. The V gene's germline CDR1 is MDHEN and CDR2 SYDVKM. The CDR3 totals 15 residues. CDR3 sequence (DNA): TGTGCCAGCAGTTACCTGGTGGGGGGGAATGAAAAACTGTTTTTT. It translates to CASSYLVGGNEKLFF.

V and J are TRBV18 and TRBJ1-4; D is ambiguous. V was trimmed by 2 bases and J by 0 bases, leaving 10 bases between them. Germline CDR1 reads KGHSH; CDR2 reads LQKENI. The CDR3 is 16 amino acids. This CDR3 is CASSPGHLATNEKLFF. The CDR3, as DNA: TGTGCCAGCTCACCAGGGCACCTAGCAACTAATGAAAAACTGTTTTTT.

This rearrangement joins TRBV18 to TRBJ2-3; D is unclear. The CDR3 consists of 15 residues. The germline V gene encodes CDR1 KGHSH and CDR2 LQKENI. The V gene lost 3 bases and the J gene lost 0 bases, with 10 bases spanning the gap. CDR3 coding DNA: TGTGCCAGCTCACCTTTCCAGACTAGCACAGATACGCAGTATTTT. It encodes CASSPFQTSTDTQYF.

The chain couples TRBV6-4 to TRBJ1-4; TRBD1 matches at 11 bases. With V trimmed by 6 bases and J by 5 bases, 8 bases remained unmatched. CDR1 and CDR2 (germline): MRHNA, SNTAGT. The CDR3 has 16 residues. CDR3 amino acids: CASRGQGDWGNEKLFF. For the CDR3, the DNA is TGTGCCAGCAGGGGACAGGGGGATTGGGGGAATGAAAAACTGTTTTTT.

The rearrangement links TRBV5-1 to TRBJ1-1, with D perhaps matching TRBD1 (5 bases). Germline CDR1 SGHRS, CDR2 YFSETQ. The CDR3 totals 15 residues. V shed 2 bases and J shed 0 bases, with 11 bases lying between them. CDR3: CASSLQVTLNTEAFF. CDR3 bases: TGCGCCAGCAGCTTACAGGTGACCTTGAACACTGAAGCTTTCTTT.

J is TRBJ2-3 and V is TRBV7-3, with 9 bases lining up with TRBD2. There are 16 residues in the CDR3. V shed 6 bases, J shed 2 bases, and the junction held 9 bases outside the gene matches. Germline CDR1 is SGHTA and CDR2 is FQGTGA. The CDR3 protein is CASSPRAGGSTDTQYF. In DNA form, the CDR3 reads TGTGCCAGCAGTCCACGAGCGGGAGGCTCCACAGATACGCAGTATTTT. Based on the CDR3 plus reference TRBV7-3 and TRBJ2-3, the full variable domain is GAGVSQTPSNKVTEKGKYVELRCDPISGHTALYWYRQSLGQGPEFLIYFQGTGAADDSGLPNDRFFAVRPEGSVSTLKIQRTERGDSAVYLCASSPRAGGSTDTQYFGPGTRLTVL.

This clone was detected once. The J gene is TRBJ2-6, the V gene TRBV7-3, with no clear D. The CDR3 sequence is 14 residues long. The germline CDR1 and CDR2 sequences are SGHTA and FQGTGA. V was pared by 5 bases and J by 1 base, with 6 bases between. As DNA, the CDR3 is TGTGCCAGCAGCCCCTCTTCTGGGGCCAACGTCCTGACTTTC. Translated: CASSPSSGANVLTF. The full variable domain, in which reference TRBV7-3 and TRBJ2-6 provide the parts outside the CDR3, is GAGVSQTPSNKVTEKGKYVELRCDPISGHTALYWYRQSLGQGPEFLIYFQGTGAADDSGLPNDRFFAVRPEGSVSTLKIQRTERGDSAVYLCASSPSSGANVLTFGAGSRLTVL.

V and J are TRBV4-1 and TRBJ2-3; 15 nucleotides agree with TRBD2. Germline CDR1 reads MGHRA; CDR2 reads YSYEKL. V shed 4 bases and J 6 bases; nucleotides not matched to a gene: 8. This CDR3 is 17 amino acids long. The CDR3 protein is CASSLGLAGGMGDTQYF. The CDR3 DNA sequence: TGCGCCAGCAGCCTCGGACTAGCGGGAGGGATGGGTGATACGCAGTATTTT.

CDR3 sequence: CASSTRDRGTTYEQYF. The CDR3 DNA sequence: TGTGCCAGCAGCACTAGGGATAGAGGAACAACCTACGAGCAGTACTTC. V and J are TRBV21-1 and TRBJ2-7. TRBV21-1 is a pseudogene segment. There are 16 residues in the CDR3.

DNA of the CDR3: TGTGCCAGCAGTCCGCCGAAGATGACTAGCGGGAGAAAAACCGGGGAGCTGTTTTTT. Translation gives CASSPPKMTSGRKTGELFF. The chain links TRBV28 to TRBJ2-2, with TRBD2 matching 12 bases. V shed 5 bases, J shed 5 bases, and the junction held 15 bases outside the gene matches. This CDR3 spans 19 amino acids. Germline V lookup: CDR1 MDHEN, CDR2 SYDVKM.

This chain's CDR3 is CASSPGLHYNEQFF. The CDR3 DNA follows: TGTGCCAGCAGCCCAGGACTTCACTACAATGAGCAGTTCTTC. The J gene is TRBJ2-1, the V gene TRBV7-6; tentatively, D is TRBD2 (5 bases). CDR1 is SGHVS and CDR2 is FNYEAQ in the germline V gene. With 5 bases removed from V and 3 bases from J, the gap between germline ends came to 11 bases. The CDR3 has 14 residues.

In DNA, the CDR3 is TGCAGCGTTAGTGCGACTAGCGGGTACGAGCAGTACTTC. Protein: CSVSATSGYEQYF. The chain is built from TRBV29-1 and TRBJ2-7, with 10 bases identical to TRBD2. In germline, CDR1 is SQVTM, CDR2 ANQGSEA. V lost 5 bases, J lost 4 bases, and 5 bases stayed unmatched. The CDR3 extends over 13 amino acids.

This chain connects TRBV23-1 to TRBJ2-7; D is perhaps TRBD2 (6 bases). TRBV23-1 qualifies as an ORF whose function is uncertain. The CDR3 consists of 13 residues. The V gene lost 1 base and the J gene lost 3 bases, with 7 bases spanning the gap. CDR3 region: CASSQYGGYEQYF. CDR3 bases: TGCGCCAGCAGTCAATACGGGGGCTACGAGCAGTACTTC.

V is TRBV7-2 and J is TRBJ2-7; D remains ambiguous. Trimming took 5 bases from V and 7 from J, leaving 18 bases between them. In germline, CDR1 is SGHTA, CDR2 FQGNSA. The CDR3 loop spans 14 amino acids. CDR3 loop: CASSSHGIPLEQYF. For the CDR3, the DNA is TGTGCCAGCAGCAGCCATGGCATACCCCTGGAGCAGTACTTC.